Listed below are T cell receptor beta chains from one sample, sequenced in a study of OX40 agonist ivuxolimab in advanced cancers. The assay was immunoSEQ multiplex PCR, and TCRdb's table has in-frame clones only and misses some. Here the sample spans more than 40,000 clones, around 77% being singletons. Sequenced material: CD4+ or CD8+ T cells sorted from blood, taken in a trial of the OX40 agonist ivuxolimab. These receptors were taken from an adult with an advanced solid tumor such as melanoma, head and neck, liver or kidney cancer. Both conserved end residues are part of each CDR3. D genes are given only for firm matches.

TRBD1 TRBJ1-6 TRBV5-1 CASSLPGQGNSPLHF
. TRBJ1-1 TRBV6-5 CASSYPNTGPLGEAFF
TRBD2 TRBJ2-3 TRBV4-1 CASSQNRASGGTDTQYF
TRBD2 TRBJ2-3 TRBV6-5 CATGGSYADTQYF
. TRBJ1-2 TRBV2 CASSALSSQGSDYTF
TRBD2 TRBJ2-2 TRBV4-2 CASSRRWGGTEDTGELFF
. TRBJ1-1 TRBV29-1 CSAAVNTEAFF
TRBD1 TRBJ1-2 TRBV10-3 CATSDRGDYGYTF
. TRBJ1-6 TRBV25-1 CASSDSGNSPLHF
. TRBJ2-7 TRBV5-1 CASSSGSSGEQYF